This T cell receptor (beta chain) was identified in a study of shared clonotypes between healthy human individuals. Looking at the study overall: The cohort had a couple of women and three men, ages 18 to 49. Donors had three CD4 naive, three CD4 memory, two CD8 naive and one CD8 memory plate apiece.

This clone was recorded many times. Every immunoSEQ plate was one replicate of a subset's evenly spread DNA. Clones were read by immunoSEQ multiplex PCR, and TCRdb kept only the in-frame ones, dropping some. The sample comprises fewer than 100,000 clones, less than 80% of which are singletons, and about 48% rests with the top ten. The CDR3 covers 14 residues. V lost 2 bases to trimming and J lost 7 bases, with 14 bases between them. CDR1 is SGHNT and CDR2 is YYREEE in the germline V gene (reference sequence). Each sample came from a Caucasian adult donor living in Nashville, Tennessee. The specimen was memory CD8+ T cells sorted from blood. Subset described: CD45RO+ cells pooled with CCR7-negative TemRA cells. The chain joins TRBV5-4 to TRBJ2-3, with TRBD2 as a possible D gene (5 bases). The source is a man in his thirties or forties in good health. CDR3 region: CASSFRGGENTQYF. CDR3 nucleotide sequence: TGTGCCAGCAGCTTTCGGGGTGGCGAGAATACGCAGTATTTT.